This T cell receptor beta chain was found in a study of blood T cell repertoires in COVID-19. Sequencing used immunoSEQ multiplex PCR; TCRdb keeps in-frame clones, though not all of them. The sample has approximately 470,000 clones; around 90% are singletons. Which cohort a participant joined came from the clinical history participants gave. Symptom resolution, clearance, or two negative PCRs marked donors in Cohort 3 as recovered. V gave up 1 base and J gave up 1 base; unmatched junction bases: 7. Germline V gives CDR1 SGHTA, CDR2 FQGNSA. The CDR3 spans 17 residues. The chain uses TRBV7-2 and TRBJ1-5; 7 positions match TRBD1. This TCR was recovered from a woman aged 18-29 years who had recovered from COVID-19. The sequencing input was PBMCs or T cells enriched from blood (not recorded which). CDR3 sequence reads: CASSLVAGGISNQPQHF. The CDR3 DNA reads TGTGCCAGCAGCTTAGTGGCAGGGGGTATAAGCAATCAGCCCCAGCATTTT.